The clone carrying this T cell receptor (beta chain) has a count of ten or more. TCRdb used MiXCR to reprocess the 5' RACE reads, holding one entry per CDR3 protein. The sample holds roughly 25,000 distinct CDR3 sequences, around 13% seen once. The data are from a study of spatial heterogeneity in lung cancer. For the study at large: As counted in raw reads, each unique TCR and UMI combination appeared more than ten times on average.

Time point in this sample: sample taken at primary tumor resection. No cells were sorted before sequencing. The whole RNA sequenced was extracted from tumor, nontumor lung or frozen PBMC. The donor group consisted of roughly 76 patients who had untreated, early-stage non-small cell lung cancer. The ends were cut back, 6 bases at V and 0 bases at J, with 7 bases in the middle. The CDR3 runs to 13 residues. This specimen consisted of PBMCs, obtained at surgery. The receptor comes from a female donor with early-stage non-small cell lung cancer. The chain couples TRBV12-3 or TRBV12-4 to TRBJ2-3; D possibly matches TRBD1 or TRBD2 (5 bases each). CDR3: CASSWGSTDTQYF. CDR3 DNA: TGTGCCAGCAGCTGGGGGAGCACAGATACGCAGTATTTT.